This T cell receptor beta chain was obtained from a study of T cells in Graves' hyperthyroidism and ophthalmopathy. Study observations and caveats: A model using 13 V-J features told ophthalmopathy apart from stable hyperthyroidism.

Diagnosis rested on symptoms, serum thyroxine and TRAb, thyroid ultrasound, and orbital computed tomography. This clonotype was seen ten or more times. Its antigen is unidentified. From RNA transcripts, TCR beta CDR3 regions were amplified. Carried out on the TCR CDR3, a first-round RT-PCR used the HTBI primer set. TCRdb reprocessed the multiplex PCR reads via MiXCR and lists one record per CDR3 protein. The repertoire consists of about 640,000 distinct CDR3 sequences, with less than 25% occurring once and the leading ten covering 34%. The length of the CDR3 is 14 residues. Per the germline V gene, CDR1 is SGHRS and CDR2 is YFSETQ. V lost 1 base, J lost 1 base, and 8 bases lay in between.

Source material: blood. This TCR was sampled from a man aged 30 to 45 with Graves' ophthalmopathy. The rearrangement joins TRBV5-1 to TRBJ1-1, with D unclear. The CDR3 loop reads CASSLRMGNTEAFF. CDR3 in DNA: TGCGCCAGCAGCTTGCGAATGGGGAACACTGAAGCTTTCTTT.